This TCR beta chain was sequenced during a study of blood T cell repertoires in COVID-19. Overall study: PBMCs, B-cell-depleted T cells, or T cells were the source of the cDNA or gDNA that made up the material.

This clone was detected once. Libraries were prepared by immunoSEQ multiplex PCR; TCRdb keeps only in-frame clonotypes and omits some of them. The table lists 130,000 to 150,000 clones, around 80% of them singletons, with about 38% in the top ten. Germline V gene sequence: CDR1 SGHRS, CDR2 YFSETQ. This CDR3 is 14 amino acids long. V was pared by 2 bases and J by 0 bases, with 9 bases between. The V gene is TRBV5-1, the J gene TRBJ2-7; weak D call: TRBD1 (7 bases). This receptor was taken from a human donor in a cohort sampled during active COVID-19. Sequenced: peripheral blood. The CDR3 DNA is TGCGCCAGCAGCTTTCAGGGGGGCTCCTACGAGCAGTACTTC. It encodes CASSFQGGSYEQYF.